Shown below are 10 T cell receptor beta chains from a single sample sequenced in a study of cytomegalovirus exposure and HLA in healthy donors (dated by TCRdb to the late 2010s). Library creation used the immunoSEQ multiplex PCR assay. For the multiplex PCR, a mixture combining 60 forward primers for TCR Vbeta segments and 13 reverse primers for TCR Jbeta segments was used. Not all clones reach the TCRdb copy of this immuneACCESS table, which keeps in-frame sequences only. Checked studies attribute under half of the gap to unresolved V genes and leave the rest unexplained. The sample table on file contains 200,000 to 250,000 clones. The ten largest clonotypes hold under 1% of the sample. The specimen was PBMCs. These receptors all stem from a woman in her twenties or thirties in good health and CMV-seropositive.

This chain connects TRBV7-8 to TRBJ2-5; 13 nucleotides align to TRBD2. The J segment lost 5 bases and the V segment lost 5 bases, leaving 5 bases of the junction unmatched. This CDR3 is built from 15 residues. Germline values: CDR1 SGHVS, CDR2 FQNEAQ. The CDR3 region is CASSVGLAGRETQYF. CDR3 sequence (DNA): TGTGCCAGCAGCGTGGGACTAGCGGGACGGGAGACCCAGTACTTC.

The rearrangement links TRBV29-1 to TRBJ1-2, with D maybe TRBD1 (5 bases). The CDR3 length is 13 residues. The V end lost 7 bases, the J end lost 8 bases, and 20 bases lay between the germline ends. CDR1 and CDR2 (germline): SQVTM, ANQGSEA. The CDR3 DNA sequence: TGCAGCGAGGGGAGAGGGCTCGGAGGGGGCTACACCTTC. Residues: CSEGRGLGGGYTF.

The chain carries TRBV5-1 and TRBJ2-3; D is possibly TRBD1 (6 bases). The ends were cut back, 2 bases at V and 2 bases at J, with 18 bases in the middle. The CDR3 covers 17 residues. Germline values: CDR1 SGHRS, CDR2 YFSETQ. The DNA for the CDR3 is TGCGCCAGCAGCTTCCCGCGCAACGTGGGACACACAGATACGCAGTATTTT. This translates into CASSFPRNVGHTDTQYF.

CDR3 sequence: CASSTQNTGELFF. The CDR3 coding sequence is TGTGCCAGCAGCACACAAAACACCGGGGAGCTGTTTTTT. This chain uses TRBV7-2 with TRBJ2-2; D remains unclear. This CDR3 comprises 13 residues. The germline CDR1 and CDR2 sequences are SGHTA and FQGNSA. V gave up 5 bases and J gave up 2 bases, with 6 bases separating them.

The genes are TRBV5-1 and TRBJ2-1; 7 bases fit TRBD2. J was trimmed by 8 bases and V by 2 bases; bases with no gene match: 13. Germline loops: CDR1 SGHRS, CDR2 YFSETQ. This CDR3 is 16 amino acids long. The CDR3 nucleotides are TGCGCCAGCAGCTTAGTCTTGGGGGGAGGGCCCGATGAGCAGTTCTTC. As protein: CASSLVLGGGPDEQFF.

The CDR3 DNA follows: TGCGCCAGCAGTGACGGACAGGGTATCACTGAAGCTTTCTTT. This codes for CASSDGQGITEAFF. J is TRBJ1-1 and V is TRBV10-1; 8 positions agree with TRBD1. There are 14 residues in the CDR3. Germline CDR1 is WNHNN and CDR2 is SYGVQD (reference sequence). After removal of 3 bases from V and 4 bases from J, the junction contained 4 bases not matched to a gene.

The J gene is TRBJ2-7, the V gene TRBV11-2, with D possibly TRBD1 on 6 matching bases. This CDR3 is 14 amino acids long. Trimming left V 3 bases short and J 6 bases short, with 15 bases between. Per the germline V gene, CDR1 is SGHAT and CDR2 is FQNNGV. Here the CDR3 DNA reads TGTGCCAGCAGCTTTGGAGACAGGTTGATCGAGCAGTACTTC. Translated: CASSFGDRLIEQYF.

This sequence joins TRBV29-1 and TRBJ1-1, with D tentatively TRBD1 (6 bases). Deletions cut 1 base from V and 1 base from J, with 7 bases between. Germline lookup yields CDR1 SQVTM and CDR2 ANQGSEA. The CDR3 extends over 13 amino acids. CDR3 in amino acids: CSVEGQANTEAFF. Written as DNA, the CDR3 is TGCAGCGTTGAAGGACAGGCGAACACTGAAGCTTTCTTT.

The rearrangement links TRBV10-2 to TRBJ1-2; D not certain. The CDR3 has 12 amino acids. The germline V gene has CDR1 WSHSY and CDR2 SAAADI. Between the trimmed V and J ends, which lost 6 bases and 5 bases, there was a span of 10 bases. The CDR3 DNA reads as TGCGCCAGCAGAGAGGACTTGTATGGCTACACCTTC. Amino acid sequence: CASREDLYGYTF.

The chain links TRBV18 to TRBJ2-1; D remains unclear. Germline-derived CDR1 and CDR2 are KGHSH and LQKENI. This CDR3 has 13 residues. V lost 1 base to trimming and J lost 8 bases, with 9 bases between them. The CDR3, as DNA: TGTGCCAGCTCACCACAGTCTATCGATGAGCAGTTCTTC. Its protein is CASSPQSIDEQFF. The full variable domain, its missing parts supplied by reference TRBV18 and TRBJ2-1, is NAGVMQNPRHLVRRRGQEARLRCSPMKGHSHVYWYRQLPEEGLKFMVYLQKENIIDESGMPKERFSAEFPKEGPSILRIQQVVRGDSAAYFCASSPQSIDEQFFGPGTRLTVL.